The sequence of this T cell receptor (beta chain) was determined in a study of cytomegalovirus exposure and HLA in healthy donors. Whole-study results and caveats: What a later analysis reportedly showed was that an Asian-associated ancestry cluster had fewer N-insertions than the roughly 670-donor mean. Earlier analysis yielded a pattern in which most TCR beta V segments were productive about 87% or about 30% of the time. The likely origin of a cluster of highly shared sequence variants was a sequencing artifact.

13 Jbeta primers and 60 Vbeta primers were used for the PCR. The protocol was immunoSEQ multiplex PCR, while the TCRdb copy is restricted to in-frame clones and leaves out a portion. This sample yields roughly 160,000 clones, of which less than 80% are seen a single time; around 1.9% belongs to the top ten. For this clone: Its antigen is as yet unknown.

CDR3 length equals 18 residues. Germline V CDR1 and CDR2: MGHRA, YSYEKL. Unmatched junction bases numbered 12, after V lost 0 bases and J lost 5 bases. The TCR sequence derives from a man between 35 and 55 years old in good health and CMV-seronegative. Sequenced: PBMCs. The chain couples TRBV4-1 to TRBJ2-3, with 9 bases matching TRBD2. Here the CDR3 reads CASSQDVADSGRQDTQYF. Written as DNA, the CDR3 is TGCGCCAGCAGCCAAGATGTAGCAGATAGCGGGAGACAAGATACGCAGTATTTT.